The rows below give T cell receptor beta chains drawn from one sample of a study of cytomegalovirus exposure and HLA in healthy donors. Measured with immunoSEQ multiplex PCR; TCRdb has only the in-frame clones, and not every one. This sample has 65,000 or so clones, with roughly 94% found just once. Specimen: PBMCs. These receptors were taken from a man between 18 and 35 years old in good health and CMV-seropositive. Both conserved end residues are part of each CDR3. A D gene is named only where the DNA matches it firmly. Some rows have no size entry. The others give once, few or many, or a class for an expanded clone.

v_call: TRBV14; j_call: TRBJ1-6; clone_size: .; d_call: .; cdr3_nt: TGTGCCAGCAGCCAAGATCCGGGAGAGAGTGGTTCACCCCTCCACTTT; cdr3_aa: CASSQDPGESGSPLHF
v_call: TRBV29-1; j_call: TRBJ2-3; clone_size: .; d_call: TRBD2; cdr3_nt: TGCAGCGGTCTAGCGGGACGCCGCACAGATACGCAGTATTTT; cdr3_aa: CSGLAGRRTDTQYF
v_call: TRBV28; j_call: TRBJ2-2; clone_size: .; d_call: TRBD2; cdr3_nt: TGTGCCAGCAGTCCGCCGGGGGGAAGGGCCGGGGAGCTGTTTTTT; cdr3_aa: CASSPPGGRAGELFF
v_call: TRBV2; j_call: TRBJ1-1; clone_size: .; d_call: TRBD1; cdr3_nt: TGTGCCAGCAGTGACCCGACAGGGGGCGATCTCACTGAAGCTTTCTTT; cdr3_aa: CASSDPTGGDLTEAFF
v_call: TRBV28; j_call: TRBJ1-2; clone_size: .; d_call: TRBD1; cdr3_nt: TGTGCCAGCAGTGCTTTGGACAGGGGGGTCTGGGGCTACACCTTC; cdr3_aa: CASSALDRGVWGYTF
v_call: TRBV9; j_call: TRBJ1-4; clone_size: .; d_call: .; cdr3_nt: TGTGCCAGCAGCGTATCTGGTCGGGGGGGTGAAAAACTGTTTTTT; cdr3_aa: CASSVSGRGGEKLFF
v_call: TRBV28; j_call: TRBJ1-2; clone_size: .; d_call: .; cdr3_nt: TGTGCCAGCAGTCCGCAGGGTAGGGATGGCTACACCTTC; cdr3_aa: CASSPQGRDGYTF
v_call: TRBV6-1; j_call: TRBJ2-5; clone_size: .; d_call: TRBD2; cdr3_nt: TGTGCCAGCAGTATCACTAGCGGGAGTACGGAGACCCAGTACTTC; cdr3_aa: CASSITSGSTETQYF
v_call: TRBV6-6; j_call: TRBJ1-5; clone_size: .; d_call: .; cdr3_nt: TGTGCCAGCAGTTACTCCCGACACCGCAATCAGCCCCAGCATTTT; cdr3_aa: CASSYSRHRNQPQHF
v_call: TRBV18; j_call: TRBJ1-2; clone_size: .; d_call: TRBD1; cdr3_nt: TGTGCCAGCTCGCCGACAGGGGTCGGCTACACCTTC; cdr3_aa: CASSPTGVGYTF
v_call: TRBV7-2; j_call: TRBJ2-7; clone_size: .; d_call: TRBD1; cdr3_nt: TGTGCCAGCAGCAGGGACAGGAGGTTTGGCGAGCAGTACTTC; cdr3_aa: CASSRDRRFGEQYF
v_call: TRBV9; j_call: TRBJ2-1; clone_size: .; d_call: .; cdr3_nt: TGTGCCAGCAACCTACAGGGCCTAAGGAGCAGCGATGAGCAGTTCTTC; cdr3_aa: CASNLQGLRSSDEQFF
v_call: TRBV7-8; j_call: TRBJ2-5; clone_size: .; d_call: .; cdr3_nt: TGTGCCAGCAGGCCGAGGAGTCAAGAGACCCAGTACTTC; cdr3_aa: CASRPRSQETQYF
v_call: TRBV11-3; j_call: TRBJ2-7; clone_size: .; d_call: .; cdr3_nt: TGTGCCAGCAGCCCCGGTAGGAGCGAGCAGTACTTC; cdr3_aa: CASSPGRSEQYF
v_call: TRBV4-2; j_call: TRBJ2-2; clone_size: .; d_call: .; cdr3_nt: TGTGCCAGCAGCCAAGTTTATCTAGGTGGCACCGGGGAGCTGTTTTTT; cdr3_aa: CASSQVYLGGTGELFF
v_call: TRBV27; j_call: TRBJ1-5; clone_size: .; d_call: .; cdr3_nt: TGTGCCAGCAGCCTAGTTGGCGGGCAGCCCCAGCATTTT; cdr3_aa: CASSLVGGQPQHF
v_call: TRBV23-1; j_call: TRBJ1-2; clone_size: .; d_call: TRBD1; cdr3_nt: TGCGCCAGCAGTCAAGTGGCCCCAGGGGGAGAAAGGAGGTATGGCTACACCTTC; cdr3_aa: CASSQVAPGGERRYGYTF
v_call: TRBV7-6; j_call: TRBJ1-5; clone_size: once; d_call: .; cdr3_nt: TGTGCCAGCAGCTTATTCACTATAGGAAATCAGCCCCAGCATTTT; cdr3_aa: CASSLFTIGNQPQHF
v_call: TRBV6-5; j_call: TRBJ2-7; clone_size: once; d_call: TRBD1; cdr3_nt: TGTGCCAGCAGCCTGGGACAGGGGGCCACCGAGCAGTACTTC; cdr3_aa: CASSLGQGATEQYF
v_call: TRBV29-1; j_call: TRBJ1-1; clone_size: .; d_call: TRBD1; cdr3_nt: TGCAGCGTTGGACAGGGCAACACTGAAGCTTTCTTT; cdr3_aa: CSVGQGNTEAFF
v_call: TRBV28; j_call: TRBJ2-3; clone_size: .; d_call: .; cdr3_nt: TGTGCCAGCAGGACTAGCACAGATACGCAGTATTTT; cdr3_aa: CASRTSTDTQYF
v_call: TRBV19; j_call: TRBJ1-5; clone_size: .; d_call: .; cdr3_nt: TGTGCCAGTAGTGTGACAAGCAATCAGCCCCAGCATTTT; cdr3_aa: CASSVTSNQPQHF
v_call: TRBV7-2; j_call: TRBJ2-7; clone_size: once; d_call: .; cdr3_nt: TGTGCCAGCAGTTTCCACCGGGACTACGAGCAGTACTTC; cdr3_aa: CASSFHRDYEQYF
v_call: TRBV6-6; j_call: TRBJ2-1; clone_size: .; d_call: TRBD2; cdr3_nt: TGTGCCAGCAGTTACCGGACTAGCGGAGAAAATGAGCAGTTCTTC; cdr3_aa: CASSYRTSGENEQFF
v_call: TRBV6-4; j_call: TRBJ2-2; clone_size: few; d_call: .; cdr3_nt: TGTGCCAGCAGCACGACAACGAACACCGGGGAGCTGTTTTTT; cdr3_aa: CASSTTTNTGELFF
v_call: TRBV18; j_call: TRBJ2-7; clone_size: .; d_call: TRBD1; cdr3_nt: TGTGCCAGCTCACCAGTCCGGGACAGCGATATGGGGTACTTC; cdr3_aa: CASSPVRDSDMGYF
v_call: TRBV27; j_call: TRBJ2-7; clone_size: .; d_call: TRBD2; cdr3_nt: TGTGCCAGCAGCTGGGGACTAGTCAGCGAGCAGTACTTC; cdr3_aa: CASSWGLVSEQYF
v_call: TRBV9; j_call: TRBJ1-5; clone_size: .; d_call: TRBD1; cdr3_nt: TGTGCCAGCAGCGGCCAGGGGGTTTTGAGCCCCCAGCATTTT; cdr3_aa: CASSGQGVLSPQHF
v_call: TRBV11-3; j_call: TRBJ2-4; clone_size: .; d_call: TRBD2; cdr3_nt: TGTGCCAGCAGCTTGCGGGGGGTAGCCAAAAACATTCAGTACTTC; cdr3_aa: CASSLRGVAKNIQYF
v_call: TRBV6-5; j_call: TRBJ1-1; clone_size: .; d_call: .; cdr3_nt: TGTGCCACCCGAGGTCAAATGAACACTGAAGCTTTCTTT; cdr3_aa: CATRGQMNTEAFF
v_call: TRBV5-5; j_call: TRBJ1-4; clone_size: .; d_call: TRBD1; cdr3_nt: TGTGCCAGCAGTTTCCGGGACAGAGATGAAAAACTGTTTTTT; cdr3_aa: CASSFRDRDEKLFF
v_call: TRBV6-4; j_call: TRBJ2-7; clone_size: .; d_call: .; cdr3_nt: TGTGCCACCGGGACAAGGCCCCGAGTCGAGTACTTC; cdr3_aa: CATGTRPRVEYF
v_call: TRBV6-5; j_call: TRBJ2-5; clone_size: .; d_call: TRBD2; cdr3_nt: TGTGCCAGCAGTTACCTTTACGGGGGGCAAGAGACCCAGTACTTC; cdr3_aa: CASSYLYGGQETQYF
v_call: TRBV4-2; j_call: TRBJ2-7; clone_size: .; d_call: .; cdr3_nt: TGTGCCAGCAGCCAGGGGAGGACAGGCCGCTCCTACGAGCAGTACTTC; cdr3_aa: CASSQGRTGRSYEQYF
v_call: TRBV12-5; j_call: TRBJ2-7; clone_size: .; d_call: TRBD2; cdr3_nt: TGTGCTAGTGGTTTGAGACTAGCGGGGGTTAGCTCCTACGAGCAGTACTTC; cdr3_aa: CASGLRLAGVSSYEQYF
v_call: TRBV2; j_call: TRBJ1-1; clone_size: .; d_call: .; cdr3_nt: TGTGCCAGCAGTGACAGATACACTGAAGCTTTCTTT; cdr3_aa: CASSDRYTEAFF
v_call: TRBV7-8; j_call: TRBJ1-2; clone_size: .; d_call: TRBD1; cdr3_nt: TGTGCCAGCAGCTTCCTTGGGACAGGGTTAAACTATGGCTACACCTTC; cdr3_aa: CASSFLGTGLNYGYTF
v_call: TRBV2; j_call: TRBJ2-3; clone_size: .; d_call: .; cdr3_nt: TGTGCCAGCAGCGACAGGTTTTCTTTTAGTACGCAGTATTTT; cdr3_aa: CASSDRFSFSTQYF
v_call: TRBV5-1; j_call: TRBJ2-7; clone_size: .; d_call: TRBD1; cdr3_nt: TGCGCCAGCAGCTCGACAGGGAGTCACTACGAGCAGTACTTC; cdr3_aa: CASSSTGSHYEQYF
v_call: TRBV5-1; j_call: TRBJ2-7; clone_size: few; d_call: TRBD1; cdr3_nt: TGCGCCAGCAGCTTTTCCTCGGGACAGGAGTCCGAGCAGTACTTC; cdr3_aa: CASSFSSGQESEQYF
v_call: TRBV19; j_call: TRBJ1-2; clone_size: once; d_call: .; cdr3_nt: TGTGCCAGTAGCCCGACAGCAATTCCCTATGGCTACACCTTC; cdr3_aa: CASSPTAIPYGYTF
v_call: TRBV4-3; j_call: TRBJ2-7; clone_size: .; d_call: TRBD1; cdr3_nt: TGCGCCAGCAGCCGGGGGACAGTTTCCTACGAGCAGTACTTC; cdr3_aa: CASSRGTVSYEQYF
v_call: TRBV5-6; j_call: TRBJ2-5; clone_size: once; d_call: TRBD1; cdr3_nt: TGTGCCAGCAGCTCGGACAGGGAAGGACACCAAGAGACCCAGTACTTC; cdr3_aa: CASSSDREGHQETQYF
v_call: TRBV4-1; j_call: TRBJ2-6; clone_size: .; d_call: TRBD1; cdr3_nt: TGCGCCAGCAGCCATACGGGACAGTACTCTGGGGCCAACGTCCTGACTTTC; cdr3_aa: CASSHTGQYSGANVLTF
v_call: TRBV6-4; j_call: TRBJ2-3; clone_size: .; d_call: .; cdr3_nt: TGTGCCAGCAGTGAGGGGGGGGGCTCGAGCACAGATACGCAGTATTTT; cdr3_aa: CASSEGGGSSTDTQYF
v_call: TRBV6-1; j_call: TRBJ2-2; clone_size: .; d_call: TRBD2; cdr3_nt: TGTGCCAGCAGTGAAGGGGGGACTACCCTTTCCGGGGAGCTGTTTTTT; cdr3_aa: CASSEGGTTLSGELFF
v_call: TRBV23-1; j_call: TRBJ2-2; clone_size: once; d_call: .; cdr3_nt: TGCGCCAGCAGCAGAAAGGTCCGGGACATAAGGGGCGGGGAGCTGTTTTTT; cdr3_aa: CASSRKVRDIRGGELFF